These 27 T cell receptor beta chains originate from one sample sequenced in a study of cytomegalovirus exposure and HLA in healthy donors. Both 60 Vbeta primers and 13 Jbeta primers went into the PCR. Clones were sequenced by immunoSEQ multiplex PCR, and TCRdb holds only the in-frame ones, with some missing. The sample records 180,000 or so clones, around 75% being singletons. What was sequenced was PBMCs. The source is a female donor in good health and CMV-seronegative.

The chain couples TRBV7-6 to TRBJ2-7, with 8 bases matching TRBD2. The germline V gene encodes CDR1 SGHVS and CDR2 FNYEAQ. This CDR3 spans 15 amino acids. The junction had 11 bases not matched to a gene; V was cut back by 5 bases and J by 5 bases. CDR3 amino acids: CASSAAGREVDEQYF. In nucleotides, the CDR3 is TGTGCCAGCAGCGCCGCCGGGCGGGAGGTTGACGAGCAGTACTTC.

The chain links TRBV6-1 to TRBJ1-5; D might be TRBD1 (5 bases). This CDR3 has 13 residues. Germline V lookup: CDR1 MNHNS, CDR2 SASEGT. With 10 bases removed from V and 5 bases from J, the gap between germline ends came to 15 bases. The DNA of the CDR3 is TGTGCCACCTCCGACAGCTTCGATCAGCCCCAGCATTTT. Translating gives CATSDSFDQPQHF.

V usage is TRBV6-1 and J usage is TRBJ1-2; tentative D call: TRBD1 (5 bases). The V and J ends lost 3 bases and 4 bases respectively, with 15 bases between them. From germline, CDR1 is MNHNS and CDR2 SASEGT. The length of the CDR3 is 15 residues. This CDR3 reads CASSEVAGNSYGYTF. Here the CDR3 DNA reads TGTGCCAGCAGTGAGGTAGCAGGGAATAGCTATGGCTACACCTTC.

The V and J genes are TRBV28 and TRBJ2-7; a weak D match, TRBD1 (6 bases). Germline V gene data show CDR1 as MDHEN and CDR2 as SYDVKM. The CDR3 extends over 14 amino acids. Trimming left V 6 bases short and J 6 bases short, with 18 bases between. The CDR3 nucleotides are TGTGCCAGCAGAGACGCAGGGGTTATGCTCGAGCAGTACTTC. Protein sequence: CASRDAGVMLEQYF.

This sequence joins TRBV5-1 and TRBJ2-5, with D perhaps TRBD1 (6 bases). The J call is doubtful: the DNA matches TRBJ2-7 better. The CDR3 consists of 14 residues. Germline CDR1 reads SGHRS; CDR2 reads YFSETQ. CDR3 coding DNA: TGCGCCAGCAGCTTGGCGGACAGCTCCTACGAGCAGTACTTC. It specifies CASSLADSSYEQYF.

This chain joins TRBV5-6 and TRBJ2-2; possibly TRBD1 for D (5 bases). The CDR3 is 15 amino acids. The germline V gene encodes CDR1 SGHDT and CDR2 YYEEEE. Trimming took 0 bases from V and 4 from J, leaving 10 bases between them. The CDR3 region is CASSLVGVSTGELFF. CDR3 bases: TGTGCCAGCAGCTTGGTAGGGGTAAGCACCGGGGAGCTGTTTTTT.

As DNA, the CDR3 is TGTGCCACCAGCAGAGATCGGCGGAGCTATGGCTACACCTTC. Its translation: CATSRDRRSYGYTF. The chain employs TRBV15 and TRBJ1-2; no definite D call. This CDR3 is built from 14 residues. Germline CDR1 reads LNHNV; CDR2 reads YYDKDF (reference sequence). Trimming cost V 0 bases and J 4 bases, with 9 bases left between them.

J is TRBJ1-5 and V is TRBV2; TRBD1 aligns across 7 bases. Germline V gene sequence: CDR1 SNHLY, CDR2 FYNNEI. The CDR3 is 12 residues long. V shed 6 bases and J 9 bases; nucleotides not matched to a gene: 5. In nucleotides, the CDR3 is TGTGCCAGCAGGCCCGAGGGGGCGCCCCAGCATTTT. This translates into CASRPEGAPQHF.

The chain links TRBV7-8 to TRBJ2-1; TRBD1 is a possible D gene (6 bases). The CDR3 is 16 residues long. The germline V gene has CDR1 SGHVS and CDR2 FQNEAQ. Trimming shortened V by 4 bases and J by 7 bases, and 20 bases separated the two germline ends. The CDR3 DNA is TGTGCCAGCAGCTCTGGGGGCGGAGTCCTCCGTAATGAGCAGTTCTTC. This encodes CASSSGGGVLRNEQFF.

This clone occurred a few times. The CDR3 bases are TGTGCCAGCAGCCAACGGGGTAGAACTATCTCTAACTATGGCTACACCTTC. Its protein is CASSQRGRTISNYGYTF. The chain carries TRBV5-4 and TRBJ1-2; D not certain. The germline V and J ends were trimmed by 4 bases and 0 bases, with 19 bases remaining between them. The CDR3 is 17 amino acids. Germline loops: CDR1 SGHNT, CDR2 YYREEE (reference sequence).

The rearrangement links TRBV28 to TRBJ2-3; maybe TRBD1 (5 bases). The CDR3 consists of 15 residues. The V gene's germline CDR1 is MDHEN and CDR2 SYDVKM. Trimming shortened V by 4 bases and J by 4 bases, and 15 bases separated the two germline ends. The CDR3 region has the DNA TGTGCCAGCAGTTATCAGGGTCTTATTTCAGATACGCAGTATTTT. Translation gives CASSYQGLISDTQYF.

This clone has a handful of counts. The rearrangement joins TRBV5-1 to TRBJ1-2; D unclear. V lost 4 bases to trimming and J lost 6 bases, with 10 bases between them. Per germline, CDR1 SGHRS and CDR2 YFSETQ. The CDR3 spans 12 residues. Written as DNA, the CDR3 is TGCGCCAGCAGCCTCGATGCGGATGGCTACACCTTC. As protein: CASSLDADGYTF.

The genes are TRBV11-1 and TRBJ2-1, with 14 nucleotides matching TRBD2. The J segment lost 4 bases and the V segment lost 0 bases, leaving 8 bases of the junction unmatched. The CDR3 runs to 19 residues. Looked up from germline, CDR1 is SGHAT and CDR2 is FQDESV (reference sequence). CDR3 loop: CASSLAGTSGRRGYNEQFF. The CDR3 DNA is TGTGCCAGCAGCTTAGCTGGGACTAGCGGGAGAAGGGGGTACAATGAGCAGTTCTTC.

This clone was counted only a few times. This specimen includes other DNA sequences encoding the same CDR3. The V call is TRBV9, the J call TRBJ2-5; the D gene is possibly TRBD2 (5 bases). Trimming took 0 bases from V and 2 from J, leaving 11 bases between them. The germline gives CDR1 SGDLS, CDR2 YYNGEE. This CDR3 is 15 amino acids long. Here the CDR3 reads CASSVVSGRQETQYF. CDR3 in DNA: TGTGCCAGCAGCGTAGTCAGCGGCCGGCAAGAGACCCAGTACTTC. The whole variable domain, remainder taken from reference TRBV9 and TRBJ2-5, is DSGVTQTPKHLITATGQRVTLRCSPRSGDLSVYWYQQSLDQGLQFLIQYYNGEERAKGNILERFSAQQFPDLHSELNLSSLELGDSALYFCASSVVSGRQETQYFGPGTRLLVL.

For the CDR3, the DNA is TGTGCCAGCAGTTTAACAGGCCAGCAGCCCCAGCATTTT. This sequence encodes CASSLTGQQPQHF. V and J are TRBV27 and TRBJ1-5, with a tentative D call TRBD1 (5 bases). Germline values: CDR1 MNHEY, CDR2 SMNVEV (reference sequence). The V end lost 2 bases, the J end lost 7 bases, and 9 bases lay between the germline ends. The CDR3 runs to 13 residues.

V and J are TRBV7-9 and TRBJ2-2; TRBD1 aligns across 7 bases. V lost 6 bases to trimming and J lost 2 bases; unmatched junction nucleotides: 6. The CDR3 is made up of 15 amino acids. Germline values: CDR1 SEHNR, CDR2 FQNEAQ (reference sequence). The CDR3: CASRKGTANTGELFF. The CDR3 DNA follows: TGTGCCAGCAGAAAGGGGACAGCTAACACCGGGGAGCTGTTTTTT. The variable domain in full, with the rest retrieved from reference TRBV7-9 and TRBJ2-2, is DTGVSQNPRHKITKRGQNVTFRCDPISEHNRLYWYRQTLGQGPEFLTYFQNEAQLEKSRLLSDRFSAERPKGSFSTLEIQRTEQGDSAMYLCASRKGTANTGELFFGEGSRLTVL.

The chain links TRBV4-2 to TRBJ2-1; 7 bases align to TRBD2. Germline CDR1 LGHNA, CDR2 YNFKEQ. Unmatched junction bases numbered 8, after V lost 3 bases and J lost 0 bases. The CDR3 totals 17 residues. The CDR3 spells CASSQGGTQSSYNEQFF. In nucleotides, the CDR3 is TGTGCCAGCAGCCAGGGGGGGACGCAGAGCTCCTACAATGAGCAGTTCTTC.

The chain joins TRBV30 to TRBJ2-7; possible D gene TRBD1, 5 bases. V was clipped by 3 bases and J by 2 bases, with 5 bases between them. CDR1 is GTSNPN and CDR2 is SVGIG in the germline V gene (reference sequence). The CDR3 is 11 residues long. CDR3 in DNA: TGTGCCTGGAGCAGGGCCTACGAGCAGTACTTC. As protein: CAWSRAYEQYF.

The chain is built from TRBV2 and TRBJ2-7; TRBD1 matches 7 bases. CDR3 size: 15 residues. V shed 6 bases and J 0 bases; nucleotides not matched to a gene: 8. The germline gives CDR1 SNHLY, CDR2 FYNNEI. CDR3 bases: TGTGCCAGCAGGTTAGACAGGGCCCACTCCTACGAGCAGTACTTC. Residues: CASRLDRAHSYEQYF.

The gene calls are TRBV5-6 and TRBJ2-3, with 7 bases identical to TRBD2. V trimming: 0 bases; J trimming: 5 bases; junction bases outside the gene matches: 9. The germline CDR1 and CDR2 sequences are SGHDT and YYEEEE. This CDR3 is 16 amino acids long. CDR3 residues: CASSLEGRGRRDTQYF. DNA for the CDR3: TGTGCCAGCAGCTTGGAGGGGCGGGGGAGGAGAGATACGCAGTATTTT.

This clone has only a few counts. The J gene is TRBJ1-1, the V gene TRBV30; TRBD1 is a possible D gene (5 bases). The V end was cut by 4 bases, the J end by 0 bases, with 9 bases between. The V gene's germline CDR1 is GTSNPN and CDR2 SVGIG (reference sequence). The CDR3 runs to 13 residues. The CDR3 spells CAWNSGMNTEAFF. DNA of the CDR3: TGTGCCTGGAATTCAGGGATGAACACTGAAGCTTTCTTT.

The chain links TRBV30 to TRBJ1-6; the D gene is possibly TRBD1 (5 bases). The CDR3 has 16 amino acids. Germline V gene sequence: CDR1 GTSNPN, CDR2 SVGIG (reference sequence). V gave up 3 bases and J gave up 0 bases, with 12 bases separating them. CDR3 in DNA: TGTGCCTGGAGACTCTCCGGGGGCTCCTATAATTCACCCCTCCACTTT. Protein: CAWRLSGGSYNSPLHF.

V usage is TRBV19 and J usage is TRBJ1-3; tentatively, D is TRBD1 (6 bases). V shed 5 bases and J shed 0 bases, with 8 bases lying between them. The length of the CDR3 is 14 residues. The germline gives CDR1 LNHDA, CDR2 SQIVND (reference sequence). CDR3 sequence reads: CASSPGASGNTIYF. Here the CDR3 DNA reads TGTGCCAGTAGTCCAGGGGCCTCTGGAAACACCATATATTTT.

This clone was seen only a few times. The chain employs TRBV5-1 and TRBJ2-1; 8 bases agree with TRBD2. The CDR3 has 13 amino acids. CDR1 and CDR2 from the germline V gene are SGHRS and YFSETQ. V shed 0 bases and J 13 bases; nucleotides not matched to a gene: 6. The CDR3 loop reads CASSLDPAGVQFF. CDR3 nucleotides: TGCGCCAGCAGCTTGGACCCAGCGGGAGTCCAGTTCTTC.

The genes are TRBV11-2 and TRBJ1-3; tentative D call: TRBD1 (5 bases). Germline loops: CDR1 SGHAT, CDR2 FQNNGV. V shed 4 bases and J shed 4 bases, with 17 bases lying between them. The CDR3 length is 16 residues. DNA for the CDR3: TGTGCCAGCAGCTCCCAGGGCCAGGGAAAGGGAAACACCATATATTTT. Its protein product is CASSSQGQGKGNTIYF.

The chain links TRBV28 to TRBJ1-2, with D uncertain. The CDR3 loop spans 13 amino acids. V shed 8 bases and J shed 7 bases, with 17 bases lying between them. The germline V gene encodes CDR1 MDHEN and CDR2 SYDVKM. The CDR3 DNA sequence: TGTGCCAGCGTTGGAGGCGGGAGCAGTGGCTACACCTTC. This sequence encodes CASVGGGSSGYTF.

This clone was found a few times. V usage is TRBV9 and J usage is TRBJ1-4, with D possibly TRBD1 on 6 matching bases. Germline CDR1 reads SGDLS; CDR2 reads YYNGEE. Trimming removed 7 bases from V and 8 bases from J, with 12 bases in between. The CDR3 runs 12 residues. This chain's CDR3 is CASRTVNEKLFF. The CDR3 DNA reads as TGTGCCAGCCGGACAGTTAACGAAAAACTGTTTTTT. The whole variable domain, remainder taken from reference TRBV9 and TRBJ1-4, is DSGVTQTPKHLITATGQRVTLRCSPRSGDLSVYWYQQSLDQGLQFLIQYYNGEERAKGNILERFSAQQFPDLHSELNLSSLELGDSALYFCASRTVNEKLFFGSGTQLSVL.